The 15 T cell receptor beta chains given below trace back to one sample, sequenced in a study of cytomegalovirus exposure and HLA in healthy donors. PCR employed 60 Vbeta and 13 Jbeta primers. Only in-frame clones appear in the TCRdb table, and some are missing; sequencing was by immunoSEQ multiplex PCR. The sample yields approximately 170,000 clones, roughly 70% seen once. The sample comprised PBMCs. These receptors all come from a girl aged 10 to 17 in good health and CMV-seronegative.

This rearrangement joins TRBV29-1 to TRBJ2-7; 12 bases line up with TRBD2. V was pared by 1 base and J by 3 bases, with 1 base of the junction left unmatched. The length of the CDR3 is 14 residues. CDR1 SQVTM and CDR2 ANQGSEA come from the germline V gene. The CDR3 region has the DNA TGCAGCGTTGAAGGGACTAGCGGGGTCTACGAGCAGTACTTC. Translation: CSVEGTSGVYEQYF.

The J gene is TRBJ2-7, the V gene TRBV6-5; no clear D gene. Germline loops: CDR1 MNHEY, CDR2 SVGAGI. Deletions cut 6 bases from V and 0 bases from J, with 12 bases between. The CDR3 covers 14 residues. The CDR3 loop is CASSPTVLSYEQYF. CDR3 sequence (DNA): TGTGCCAGCAGCCCTACGGTCCTCTCCTACGAGCAGTACTTC.

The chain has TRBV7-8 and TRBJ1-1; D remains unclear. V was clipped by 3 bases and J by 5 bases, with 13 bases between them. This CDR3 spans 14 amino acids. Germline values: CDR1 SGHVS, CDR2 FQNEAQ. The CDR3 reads CASSLRELETEAFF. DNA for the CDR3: TGTGCCAGCAGCTTGAGAGAGCTTGAGACTGAAGCTTTCTTT.

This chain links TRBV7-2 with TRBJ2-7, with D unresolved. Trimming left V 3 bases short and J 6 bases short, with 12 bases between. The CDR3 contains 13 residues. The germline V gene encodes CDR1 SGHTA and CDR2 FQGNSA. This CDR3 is CASSFNYPSEQYF. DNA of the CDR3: TGTGCCAGCAGCTTTAACTATCCGTCCGAGCAGTACTTC.

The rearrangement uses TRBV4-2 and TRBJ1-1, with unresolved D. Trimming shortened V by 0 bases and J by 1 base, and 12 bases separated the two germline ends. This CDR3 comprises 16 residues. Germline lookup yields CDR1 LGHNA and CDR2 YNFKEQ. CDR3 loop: CASSQDLGSPNTEAFF. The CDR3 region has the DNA TGTGCCAGCAGCCAAGATTTGGGCAGCCCGAACACTGAAGCTTTCTTT.

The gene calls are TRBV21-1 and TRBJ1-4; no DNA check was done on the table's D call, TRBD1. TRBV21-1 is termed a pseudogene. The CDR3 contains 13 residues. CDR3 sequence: CASTGMGNEKLFF. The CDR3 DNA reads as TGTGCCAGTACAGGGATGGGTAATGAAAAACTGTTTTTT.

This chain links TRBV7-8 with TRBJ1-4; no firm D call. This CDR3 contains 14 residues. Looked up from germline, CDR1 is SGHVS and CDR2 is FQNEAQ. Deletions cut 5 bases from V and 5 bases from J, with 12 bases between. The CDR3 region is CASSPSRLNEKLFF. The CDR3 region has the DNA TGTGCCAGCAGCCCTAGCAGGTTGAATGAAAAACTGTTTTTT.

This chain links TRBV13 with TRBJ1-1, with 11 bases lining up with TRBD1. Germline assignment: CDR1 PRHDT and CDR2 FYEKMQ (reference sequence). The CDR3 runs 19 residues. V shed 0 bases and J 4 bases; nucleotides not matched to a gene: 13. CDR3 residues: CASSLGWTGGLTGGTEAFF. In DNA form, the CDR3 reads TGTGCCAGCAGCTTAGGTTGGACAGGGGGCCTTACCGGGGGCACTGAAGCTTTCTTT.

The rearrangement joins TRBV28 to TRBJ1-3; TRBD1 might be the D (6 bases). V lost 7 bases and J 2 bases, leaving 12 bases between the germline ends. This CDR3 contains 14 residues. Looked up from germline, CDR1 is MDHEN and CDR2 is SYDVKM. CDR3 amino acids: CASTLAGAGNTIYF. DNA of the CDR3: TGTGCCAGCACCCTAGCAGGGGCTGGAAACACCATATATTTT. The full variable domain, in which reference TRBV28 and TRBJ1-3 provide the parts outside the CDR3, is DVKVTQSSRYLVKRTGEKVFLECVQDMDHENMFWYRQDPGLGLRLIYFSYDVKMKEKGDIPEGYSVSREKKERFSLILESASTNQTSMYLCASTLAGAGNTIYFGEGSWLTVV.

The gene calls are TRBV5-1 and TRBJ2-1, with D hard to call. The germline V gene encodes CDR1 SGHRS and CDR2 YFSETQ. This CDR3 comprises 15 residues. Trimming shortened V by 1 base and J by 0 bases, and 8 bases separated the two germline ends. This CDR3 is CASSLPQASYNEQFF. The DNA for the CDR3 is TGCGCCAGCAGCTTGCCCCAGGCCTCCTACAATGAGCAGTTCTTC.

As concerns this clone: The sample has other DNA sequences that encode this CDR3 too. The CDR3 DNA reads TGTGCCAGCAGTTACTCTAGCGGGAGCAATCAGCCCCAGCATTTT. This codes for CASSYSSGSNQPQHF. The J gene is TRBJ1-5, the V gene TRBV6-5, with D uncertain. This CDR3 contains 15 residues. The V end was cut by 0 bases, the J end by 1 base, with 7 bases between. Germline V gives CDR1 MNHEY, CDR2 SVGAGI.

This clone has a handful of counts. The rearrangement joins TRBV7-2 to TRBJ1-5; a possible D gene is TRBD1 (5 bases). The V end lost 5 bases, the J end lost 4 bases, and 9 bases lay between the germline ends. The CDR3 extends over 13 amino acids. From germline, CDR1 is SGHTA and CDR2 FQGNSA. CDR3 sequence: CASSPDSNQPQHF. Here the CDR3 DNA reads TGTGCCAGCAGCCCCGACAGTAATCAGCCCCAGCATTTT.

In nucleotides, the CDR3 is TGTGCCAGCAGCTTACTCAGGGGGGTCCAAGAGACCCAGTACTTC. Protein product: CASSLLRGVQETQYF. The chain joins TRBV7-3 to TRBJ2-5, with a weak D call TRBD1 (7 bases). This CDR3 has 15 amino acids. V was cut by 2 bases and J by 1 base, with 11 bases left in between. The germline V gene encodes CDR1 SGHTA and CDR2 FQGTGA.

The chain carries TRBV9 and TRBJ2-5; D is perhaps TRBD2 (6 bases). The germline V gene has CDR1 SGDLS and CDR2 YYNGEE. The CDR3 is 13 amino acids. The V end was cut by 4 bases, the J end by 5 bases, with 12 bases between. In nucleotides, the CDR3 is TGTGCCAGCAGCACGACTGGGGGGGAGACCCAGTACTTC. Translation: CASSTTGGETQYF.

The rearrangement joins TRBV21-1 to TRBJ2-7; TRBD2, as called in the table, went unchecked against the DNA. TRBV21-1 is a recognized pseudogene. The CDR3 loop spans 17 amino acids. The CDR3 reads CASSKVTGRGDSYEQYF. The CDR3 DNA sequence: TGTGCCAGCAGCAAAGTTACGGGGCGGGGGGACTCCTACGAGCAGTACTTC.